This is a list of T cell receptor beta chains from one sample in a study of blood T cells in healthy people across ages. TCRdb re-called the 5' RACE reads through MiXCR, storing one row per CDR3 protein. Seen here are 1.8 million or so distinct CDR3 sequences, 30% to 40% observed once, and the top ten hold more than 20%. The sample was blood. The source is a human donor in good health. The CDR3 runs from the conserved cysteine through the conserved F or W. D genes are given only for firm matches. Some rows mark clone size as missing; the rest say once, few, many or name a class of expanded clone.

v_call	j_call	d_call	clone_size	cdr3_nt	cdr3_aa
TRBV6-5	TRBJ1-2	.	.	TGTGCCAGCACCCGGGTCCAAGCTAACTATGGCTACACCTTC	CASTRVQANYGYTF
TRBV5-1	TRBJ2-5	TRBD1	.	TGCGCCAGCAGCTACCCAGACGGACAGGTCAGGGAGACCCAGTACTTC	CASSYPDGQVRETQYF
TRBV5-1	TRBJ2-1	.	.	TGCGCCAGCTCCCTGAATCTTTTTAGGTTAGGGAACAATGAGCAGTTCTTC	CASSLNLFRLGNNEQFF
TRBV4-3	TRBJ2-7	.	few	TGCGCCAGCAGCCAAGTACCCAGGGGCGCCTACGAGCAGTACTTC	CASSQVPRGAYEQYF
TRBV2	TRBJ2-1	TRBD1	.	TGTGCCAGCCTCCGGGGGGACAGGGCCTACAATGAGCAGTTCTTC	CASLRGDRAYNEQFF
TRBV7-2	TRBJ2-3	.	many	TGTGCCAGCAGCTCCGCCGGGCAAAACACAGATACGCAGTATTTT	CASSSAGQNTDTQYF
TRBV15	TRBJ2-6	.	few	TGTGCCACCAGCACGCGGGGCTTTACTGGGGCCAACGTCCTGACTTTC	CATSTRGFTGANVLTF
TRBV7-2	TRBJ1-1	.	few	TGTGCCAGCAGCACCCACAGAGGGCCCACTGAAGCTTTCTTT	CASSTHRGPTEAFF
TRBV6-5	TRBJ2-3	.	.	TGTGCCAGCAGTTACTGGCAGGGACGGGCAGGTACGCAGTATTTT	CASSYWQGRAGTQYF
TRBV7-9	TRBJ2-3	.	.	TGTGCCAGCAGCATCCCGTCCTTGCCAGATACGCAGTATTTT	CASSIPSLPDTQYF
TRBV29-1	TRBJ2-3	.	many	TGCAGCGTTGTGGTCACAGATACGCAGTATTTT	CSVVVTDTQYF
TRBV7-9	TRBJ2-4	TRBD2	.	TGTGCCAGCAGCGGAGAGGACCGCGGGGGGAGAATTCAGTACTTC	CASSGEDRGGRIQYF
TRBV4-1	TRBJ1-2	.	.	TGCGCCAGCAGCCCTTCCGCAGGAACTGGCTACACCTTC	CASSPSAGTGYTF
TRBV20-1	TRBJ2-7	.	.	TGCAGTGCTAGTAGAGAAGGATCCCTCTACGAGCAGTACTTC	CSASREGSLYEQYF
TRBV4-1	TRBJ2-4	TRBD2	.	TGCGCCAGCAGCCAAGTTGTGACTAGCGGGGGGGTAGCCAAAAACATTCAGTACTTC	CASSQVVTSGGVAKNIQYF
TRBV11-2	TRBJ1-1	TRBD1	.	TGTGCCAGCAGCCCGGACAGGGAGGCCACTGAAGCTTTCTTT	CASSPDREATEAFF
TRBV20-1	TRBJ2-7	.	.	TGCAGTGCTAGCCTGGGGGCGAGGGTTGGAATGGTGTACGAGCAGTACTTC	CSASLGARVGMVYEQYF
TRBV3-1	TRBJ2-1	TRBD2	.	TGTGCCAGCAGCCAAGGACTAGCGGGGGGGCCAAATGAGCAGTTCTTC	CASSQGLAGGPNEQFF
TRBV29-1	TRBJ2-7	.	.	TGCAGCGTTCAGGACTCTCTCTACGAGCAGTACTTC	CSVQDSLYEQYF
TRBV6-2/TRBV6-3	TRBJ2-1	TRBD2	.	TGTGTCAGCAGTCCTAGCGGGGGGTCGGATGAGCAGTTCTTC	CVSSPSGGSDEQFF
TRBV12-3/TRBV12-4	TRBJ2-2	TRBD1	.	TGTGCCAGCAGTTTCGATCCAACGACAGGGGGCCTGTTGAACACCAGGGAGCTGTTTTTT	CASSFDPTTGGLLNTRELFF
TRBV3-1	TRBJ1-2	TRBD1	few	TGTGCCACCCGGGACAGCAATAACTATGGCTACACCTTC	CATRDSNNYGYTF
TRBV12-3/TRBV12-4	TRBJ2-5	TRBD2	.	TGTGCCAGCAGTTTACTAGCGGGGGGGCAAACCAACCAAGAGACCCAGTACTTC	CASSLLAGGQTNQETQYF
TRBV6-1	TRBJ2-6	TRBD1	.	TGTGCCAGCAGCTCTGAAGCCAACAGGGGGGTCTCTGGGGCCAACGTCCTGACTTTC	CASSSEANRGVSGANVLTF
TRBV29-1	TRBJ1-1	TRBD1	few	TGCAGCGCCCGGACAGGGGTGCGCACTGAAGCTTTCTTT	CSARTGVRTEAFF
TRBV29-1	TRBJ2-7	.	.	TGCAGCGTCGGACAAGGGAGTACAGGGACAAAGTACGAGCAGTACTTC	CSVGQGSTGTKYEQYF
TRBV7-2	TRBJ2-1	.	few	TGTGCCAGCAGCTTAGGCGGAAGGAGAATATACAATGAGCAGTTCTTC	CASSLGGRRIYNEQFF
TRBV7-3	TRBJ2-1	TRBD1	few	TGTGCCAGCAGCCGACAGGGGGCGAGTAGTGAGCAGTTCTTC	CASSRQGASSEQFF
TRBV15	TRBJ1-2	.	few	TGTGCCACCAGCGACGATGTCTATGGCTACACCTTC	CATSDDVYGYTF
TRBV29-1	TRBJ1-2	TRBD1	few	TGCAGCGTCGAGTCCGGGACAGTCTATGGCTACACCTTC	CSVESGTVYGYTF
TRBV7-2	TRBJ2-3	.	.	TGTGCCAGCAGCTTGATTGACAGGCGCGCAGATACGCAGTATTTT	CASSLIDRRADTQYF
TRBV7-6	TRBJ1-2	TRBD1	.	TGTGCCAGCAGCAACCTGGACAGGACCTATGGCGACACCTTC	CASSNLDRTYGDTF
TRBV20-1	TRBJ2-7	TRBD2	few	TGCAGTGCCCGCGGGGGAGCGGACCAATACGAGCAGTACTTC	CSARGGADQYEQYF
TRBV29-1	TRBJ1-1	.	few	TGCAGCGTTTCCCCCAGGGTGGCGAACACTGAAGCTTTCTTT	CSVSPRVANTEAFF
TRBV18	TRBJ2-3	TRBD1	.	TGTGCCAGCTCACTGTACGGGACAGGTGATACGCAGTATTTT	CASSLYGTGDTQYF
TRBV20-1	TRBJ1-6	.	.	TGCAGTGTAATACGCGGTGGCGGTAATTCACCCCTCCACTTT	CSVIRGGGNSPLHF
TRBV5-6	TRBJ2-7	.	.	TGTGCCAGCAGCTCTGGGACGATGAACTACGAGCAGTACTTC	CASSSGTMNYEQYF
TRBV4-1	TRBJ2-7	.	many	TGCGCCAGCAGCCAAAGCCCAGGGGGGGGCCTCTCGATCGAGCAGTACTTC	CASSQSPGGGLSIEQYF
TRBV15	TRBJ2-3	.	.	TGTGCCACCAGCAGTCCAGCGGAGGGGACAGATACGCAGTATTTT	CATSSPAEGTDTQYF
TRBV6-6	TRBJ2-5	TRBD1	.	TGTGCCAGCAGTTTCCGGGACAGGGGAAGGGAGACCCAGTACTTC	CASSFRDRGRETQYF
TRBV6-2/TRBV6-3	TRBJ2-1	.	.	TGTGCCAGCAGTCCCGGGGCGGGATACAATGAGCAGTTCTTC	CASSPGAGYNEQFF